Listed here are 23 T cell receptor beta chains from one sample, sequenced in a study of T cells in localized non-small cell lung cancer. TCRdb's table, derived via immunoSEQ multiplex PCR, lists solely in-frame clones and lacks some. The sample gives 23,000 or so clones, around nine tenths of which show up once; 22% is in the top ten. The specimen was peripheral blood, collected before any cancer treatment. Receptors originate from a man aged 40-75 years with stage I squamous cell lung carcinoma.

CDR3 loop: CASTGQGPLEQYF. Written as DNA, the CDR3 is TGTGCCAGCACAGGACAGGGCCCTCTGGAGCAGTACTTC. The chain joins TRBV7-9 to TRBJ2-7; 8 nucleotides agree with TRBD1. The CDR3 runs 13 residues. Looked up from germline, CDR1 is SEHNR and CDR2 is FQNEAQ (reference sequence). V was clipped by 7 bases and J by 7 bases; unmatched bases: 9.

The rearrangement joins TRBV9 to TRBJ2-3, with D hard to call. Trimming removed 1 base at V and 3 bases at J, with 3 bases between. CDR3 length: 12 residues. Germline V lookup: CDR1 SGDLS, CDR2 YYNGEE. This chain's CDR3 is CASSVSTDTQYF. CDR3 nucleotide sequence: TGTGCCAGCAGCGTATCGACAGATACGCAGTATTTT.

The J gene is TRBJ1-2, the V gene TRBV9; D might be TRBD1 (5 bases). V lost 0 bases to trimming and J lost 4 bases, with 10 bases between them. CDR1 and CDR2 from the germline V gene are SGDLS and YYNGEE. The CDR3 has 14 amino acids. The DNA of the CDR3 is TGTGCCAGCAGCGTAGGGGGCAAAGGCTATGGCTACACCTTC. Translating gives CASSVGGKGYGYTF. Filled out from reference TRBV9 and TRBJ1-2, the complete variable domain reads DSGVTQTPKHLITATGQRVTLRCSPRSGDLSVYWYQQSLDQGLQFLIQYYNGEERAKGNILERFSAQQFPDLHSELNLSSLELGDSALYFCASSVGGKGYGYTFGSGTRLTVV.

V gene TRBV12-5 combines with J gene TRBJ1-1; 9 nucleotides agree with TRBD1. Germline CDR1 LGHNT, CDR2 FRNRAP. V was clipped by 1 base and J by 2 bases; unmatched bases: 5. The CDR3 covers 16 residues. The chain's CDR3 is CASGLGGTGSNTEAFF. The CDR3 nucleotides read TGTGCTAGTGGTTTGGGGGGGACAGGGTCCAACACTGAAGCTTTCTTT.

V usage is TRBV9 and J usage is TRBJ2-3; 11 bases fit TRBD1. The CDR3 loop spans 16 amino acids. Per the germline V gene, CDR1 is SGDLS and CDR2 is YYNGEE. V was clipped by 4 bases and J by 2 bases; unmatched bases: 6. The CDR3 loop is CASSPRTGGITDTQYF. In nucleotides, the CDR3 is TGTGCCAGCAGCCCCCGGACAGGGGGCATCACAGATACGCAGTATTTT.

The rearrangement links TRBV19 to TRBJ2-7, with D unclear. V was cut by 3 bases and J by 1 base, with 10 bases left in between. The CDR3 runs 14 residues. Germline loops: CDR1 LNHDA, CDR2 SQIVND (reference sequence). The CDR3 DNA follows: TGTGCCAGTAGTATGAGGCGGACGTCCTACGAGCAGTACTTC. This codes for CASSMRRTSYEQYF. The variable domain in full, with the rest retrieved from reference TRBV19 and TRBJ2-7, is DGGITQSPKYLFRKEGQNVTLSCEQNLNHDAMYWYRQDPGQGLRLIYYSQIVNDFQKGDIAEGYSVSREKKESFPLTVTSAQKNPTAFYLCASSMRRTSYEQYFGPGTRLTVT.

This chain links TRBV10-3 with TRBJ2-2; D unclear. The CDR3 is 13 amino acids. Trimming stripped 4 bases from V and 7 bases from J, with 10 bases between. In germline, CDR1 is ENHRY, CDR2 SYGVKD. The CDR3 coding sequence is TGTGCCATCAGTGGGGAAAGCCTCGGGGAGCTGTTTTTT. Its protein is CAISGESLGELFF.

The chain links TRBV7-2 to TRBJ1-1; D is uncertain. The CDR3 is 14 residues long. Germline assignment: CDR1 SGHTA and CDR2 FQGNSA. V lost 5 bases, J lost 1 base, and 11 bases lay in between. The CDR3 coding sequence is TGTGCCAGCAGCCGTTACACCGGGAACACTGAAGCTTTCTTT. This gives the protein CASSRYTGNTEAFF.

This clone came up once. V and J are TRBV5-6 and TRBJ2-7; 8 bases are a match to TRBD1. The J segment lost 5 bases and the V segment lost 4 bases, leaving 5 bases of the junction unmatched. From germline, CDR1 is SGHDT and CDR2 YYEEEE. CDR3 length: 13 amino acids. DNA for the CDR3: TGTGCCAGCAGCCAGACAGGGGTCCACGAGCAGTACTTC. Protein product: CASSQTGVHEQYF.

The genes are TRBV7-2 and TRBJ2-7; no firm D call. This CDR3 comprises 14 residues. The V gene's germline CDR1 is SGHTA and CDR2 FQGNSA. V was cut by 5 bases and J by 2 bases, with 13 bases left in between. CDR3 in DNA: TGTGCCAGCAGCCCCCGCACGGGCACCTACGAGCAGTACTTC. It specifies CASSPRTGTYEQYF.

This clone was picked up one time. The chain is built from TRBV18 and TRBJ1-4; 7 positions match TRBD1. The CDR3 is 15 residues long. The junction had 7 bases not matched to a gene; V was cut back by 5 bases and J by 4 bases. The germline CDR1 and CDR2 sequences are KGHSH and LQKENI. CDR3 nucleotide sequence: TGTGCCAGCTCAGGAGGAACAGGGGTTAATGAAAAACTGTTTTTT. Translating it yields CASSGGTGVNEKLFF.

The chain has TRBV9 and TRBJ2-7; no definite D call. Between the trimmed V and J ends, which lost 2 bases and 6 bases, there was a span of 9 bases. CDR1 and CDR2 from the germline V gene are SGDLS and YYNGEE. CDR3 size: 12 residues. CDR3 sequence (DNA): TGTGCCAGCAGCGTGTCAGGCGGCGAGCAGTACTTC. Translated, it gives CASSVSGGEQYF.

The V and J genes are TRBV6-6 and TRBJ2-7; 8 positions match TRBD2. The germline V gene encodes CDR1 MNHNY and CDR2 SVGAGI (reference sequence). J was trimmed by 5 bases and V by 2 bases; bases with no gene match: 5. The CDR3 totals 14 residues. This chain's CDR3 is CASSYRGGSNEQYF. The CDR3, as DNA: TGTGCCAGCAGTTACCGGGGGGGGTCCAACGAGCAGTACTTC.

The chain recombines TRBV14 with TRBJ1-1; no definite D call. This CDR3 is 12 amino acids long. Germline CDR1 reads SGHDN; CDR2 reads FVKESK. V was clipped by 1 base and J by 1 base, with 1 base between them. As DNA, the CDR3 is TGTGCCAGCAGCCAAGCGAACACTGAAGCTTTCTTT. Amino acids: CASSQANTEAFF.

The CDR3 DNA reads as TGCGCCAGCAGCTTAAGTAGGCAGGGGAGGTCTGAAGCTTTCTTT. Its translation: CASSLSRQGRSEAFF. The gene calls are TRBV5-1 and TRBJ1-1; maybe TRBD1 (6 bases). The V and J ends lost 2 bases and 6 bases respectively, with 17 bases between them. The germline CDR1 and CDR2 sequences are SGHRS and YFSETQ. This CDR3 spans 15 amino acids. The full variable domain, its missing parts supplied by reference TRBV5-1 and TRBJ1-1, is KAGVTQTPRYLIKTRGQQVTLSCSPISGHRSVSWYQQTPGQGLQFLFEYFSETQRNKGNFPGRFSGRQFSNSRSEMNVSTLELGDSALYLCASSLSRQGRSEAFFGQGTRLTVV.

The chain recombines TRBV9 with TRBJ2-2; 10 bases align to TRBD2. This CDR3 is built from 17 residues. V shed 1 base and J 6 bases; nucleotides not matched to a gene: 9. Germline CDR1 is SGDLS and CDR2 is YYNGEE. The CDR3 protein is CASSVRASGGAAGELFF. The CDR3 DNA follows: TGTGCCAGCAGCGTAAGGGCGAGCGGGGGGGCCGCCGGGGAGCTGTTTTTT.

The chain joins TRBV2 to TRBJ1-2; TRBD1 agrees at 7 bases. Germline V lookup: CDR1 SNHLY, CDR2 FYNNEI. Trimming cost V 6 bases and J 4 bases; bases outside gene matches: 11. The CDR3 runs 15 residues. Here the CDR3 DNA reads TGTGCCAGCAGCCTTGCTTTTTCAGGGGGCTATGGCTACACCTTC. Translation gives CASSLAFSGGYGYTF.

This chain links TRBV5-4 with TRBJ1-1; TRBD1 aligns across 9 bases. The CDR3 length is 15 residues. CDR1 and CDR2 (germline): SGHNT, YYREEE (reference sequence). J gave up 2 bases and V 4 bases, and 6 bases lay outside the gene matches. The CDR3 region has the DNA TGTGCCAGCAGCAGAGGGGACAGGGTCAACACTGAAGCTTTCTTT. Protein: CASSRGDRVNTEAFF.

The V gene is TRBV27, the J gene TRBJ2-2, with D perhaps TRBD1 or TRBD2 (5 bases each). Germline V gene lookup returns CDR1 MNHEY and CDR2 SMNVEV (reference sequence). CDR3 length: 15 amino acids. Deletions cut 0 bases from V and 6 bases from J, with 11 bases between. The CDR3 loop reads CASSLSGLGAGELFF. The CDR3 DNA sequence: TGTGCCAGCAGTTTATCTGGGCTGGGGGCCGGGGAGCTGTTTTTT.

The CDR3 protein is CSARAGGQSEQFF. The CDR3 DNA is TGCAGCGCCAGAGCGGGGGGGCAAAGTGAGCAGTTCTTC. This rearrangement joins TRBV29-1 to TRBJ2-1, with 10 bases lining up with TRBD2. The CDR3 length is 13 residues. The V gene end was trimmed by 7 bases and the J gene end by 9 bases; junction bases not matched to a gene: 9. CDR1 is SQVTM, CDR2 ANQGSEA, per germline.

This chain joins TRBV7-3 and TRBJ2-2; TRBD1 is a possible D gene (7 bases). The CDR3 sequence is 14 residues long. With 5 bases removed from V and 7 bases from J, the gap between germline ends came to 14 bases. Germline V lookup: CDR1 SGHTA, CDR2 FQGTGA. CDR3 DNA sequence: TGTGCCAGCAGCCCAGGGGGGCCCGGCGGGGAGCTGTTTTTT. Translating it yields CASSPGGPGGELFF.

The chain joins TRBV4-2 to TRBJ1-6; no clear D gene. This CDR3 spans 16 amino acids. Germline lookup yields CDR1 LGHNA and CDR2 YNFKEQ. The V and J ends lost 0 bases and 4 bases respectively, with 10 bases between them. The CDR3 DNA sequence: TGTGCCAGCAGCCAAGACCGTGGGCAATATAATTCACCCCTCCACTTT. It codes for CASSQDRGQYNSPLHF.

The V gene is TRBV7-2, the J gene TRBJ2-2; D remains unclear. The CDR3 sequence is 14 residues long. Trimming pared 1 base from V and 7 bases from J, leaving 10 bases between. CDR1 and CDR2 from the germline V gene are SGHTA and FQGNSA. In nucleotides, the CDR3 is TGTGCCAGCAGCTTAGGTCCTAGGGTCGGGGAGCTGTTTTTT. Translating gives CASSLGPRVGELFF.